The next 29 T cell receptor beta chains were all read from a single sample in a study of CD8+ T cells in alopecia areata. Extracted RNA was reverse transcribed into cDNA, the sequencing template. This table comes from immunoSEQ multiplex PCR, and its TCRdb copy is limited to in-frame clones, with some not included. The sample lists some 51,000 clones, about 96% occurring once. The material sequenced was CD8+ T cells sorted from blood, taken at week 0. These receptors came from a human donor with alopecia areata.

The genes are TRBV4-3 and TRBJ1-1; TRBD1 aligns across 10 bases. J gave up 9 bases and V 2 bases, and 12 bases lay outside the gene matches. There are 16 residues in the CDR3. Per germline, CDR1 LGHNA and CDR2 YSLEER. The CDR3 region is CASSQRLTATGGQAFF. CDR3 sequence (DNA): TGCGCCAGCAGCCAAAGATTAACGGCGACAGGGGGCCAAGCTTTCTTT.

The chain links TRBV27 to TRBJ1-1; D is unresolved. The CDR3 covers 14 residues. V was clipped by 5 bases and J by 4 bases, with 14 bases between them. The germline V gene has CDR1 MNHEY and CDR2 SMNVEV (reference sequence). CDR3 coding DNA: TGTGCCAGCAGTCCAATCGAAACCCCCACTGAAGCTTTCTTT. It specifies CASSPIETPTEAFF.

The chain recombines TRBV4-1 with TRBJ1-2; possible D gene TRBD1, 5 bases. The V end lost 2 bases, the J end lost 6 bases, and 16 bases lay between the germline ends. The CDR3 sequence is 15 residues long. Germline CDR1 MGHRA, CDR2 YSYEKL. Written as DNA, the CDR3 is TGCGCCAGCAGCCAAAATGATATTAGGGGAGATGGCTACACCTTC. As protein: CASSQNDIRGDGYTF.

The V gene is TRBV29-1, the J gene TRBJ1-2; the match to TRBD1 covers 12 bases. Germline V gene data show CDR1 as SQVTM and CDR2 as ANQGSEA. The CDR3 length is 12 residues. Germline trimming cut 6 bases from V and 8 bases from J; bases unmatched to any gene: 4. This CDR3 is CSVPGQGAGYTF. For the CDR3, the DNA is TGCAGCGTGCCGGGACAGGGGGCAGGCTACACCTTC. Drawing the rest from reference TRBV29-1 and TRBJ1-2, the complete variable domain is SAVISQKPSRDICQRGTSLTIQCQVDSQVTMMFWYRQQPGQSLTLIATANQGSEATYESGFVIDKFPISRPNLTFSTLTVSNMSPEDSSIYLCSVPGQGAGYTFGSGTRLTVV.

The chain employs TRBV4-2 and TRBJ2-3; D is unresolved. Deletions cut 2 bases from V and 0 bases from J, with 6 bases between. The germline CDR1 and CDR2 sequences are LGHNA and YNFKEQ. The CDR3 has 14 amino acids. The CDR3 sequence is CASSQLLSTDTQYF. CDR3 bases: TGTGCCAGCAGCCAACTTCTCAGCACAGATACGCAGTATTTT.

This chain uses TRBV4-3 with TRBJ2-3; 11 nucleotides match TRBD2. The germline gives CDR1 LGHNA, CDR2 YSLEER. V lost 1 base and J lost 5; bases outside the gene matches: 11. The CDR3 extends over 18 amino acids. The CDR3 sequence: CASSQGLAGPTGGDTQYF. CDR3 sequence (DNA): TGCGCCAGCAGCCAAGGACTAGCGGGGCCCACGGGCGGAGATACGCAGTATTTT.

The chain employs TRBV7-9 and TRBJ2-1; 9 bases fit TRBD1. The CDR3 is made up of 17 amino acids. Germline V gives CDR1 SEHNR, CDR2 FQNEAQ (reference sequence). The V and J ends lost 5 bases and 8 bases, in that order; junction bases with no gene match: 16. The CDR3: CASSPTGTGLVRHEQFF. Here the CDR3 DNA reads TGTGCCAGCAGCCCAACCGGGACAGGGCTGGTACGGCATGAGCAGTTCTTC.

V is TRBV2 and J is TRBJ1-5; TRBD1 agrees at 7 bases. The germline CDR1 and CDR2 sequences are SNHLY and FYNNEI. This CDR3 contains 14 residues. V was clipped by 6 bases and J by 5 bases; unmatched bases: 7. The CDR3, as DNA: TGTGCCAGCAGGCGGGACAGCATCGATCAGCCCCAGCATTTT. Its protein is CASRRDSIDQPQHF.

The chain joins TRBV6-5 to TRBJ2-1; TRBD1 is a possible D gene (6 bases). The length of the CDR3 is 15 residues. V was shortened by 6 bases and J by 1 base, with 13 bases between the two germline ends. The germline V gene encodes CDR1 MNHEY and CDR2 SVGAGI. CDR3 residues: CASRTGLNSYNEQFF. Written as DNA, the CDR3 is TGTGCCAGCAGGACAGGTCTTAATTCCTACAATGAGCAGTTCTTC.

In the case of this clone: Other DNA sequences in the sample encode the same CDR3. CDR3 DNA sequence: TGCGCCAGCAGCTTGACGGGGGGGTACAATGAGCAGTTCTTC. Translated, it gives CASSLTGGYNEQFF. V usage is TRBV5-1 and J usage is TRBJ2-1; TRBD2 agrees at 8 bases. Germline V CDR1 and CDR2: SGHRS, YFSETQ. J lost 4 bases, V lost 1 base, and 1 base had no gene match. This CDR3 region has 14 residues.

The rearrangement uses TRBV2 and TRBJ2-7; the match to TRBD1 covers 8 bases. This CDR3 contains 13 residues. V was pared by 10 bases and J by 2 bases, with 7 bases of the junction left unmatched. Germline V gives CDR1 SNHLY, CDR2 FYNNEI. The CDR3 sequence is CATGTGDTYEQYF. In nucleotides, the CDR3 is TGTGCCACCGGGACAGGTGATACCTACGAGCAGTACTTC.

The CDR3 DNA sequence: TGCGCCAGCAGCCAAGGGCAGGCCCCCTCCTACGAGCAGTACTTC. Protein: CASSQGQAPSYEQYF. The genes are TRBV4-3 and TRBJ2-7, with no clear D. The CDR3 has 15 residues. Germline CDR1 reads LGHNA; CDR2 reads YSLEER. V lost 1 base, J lost 0 bases, and 10 bases lay in between.

V is TRBV27 and J is TRBJ2-1; 9 nucleotides agree with TRBD2. The CDR3 has 15 amino acids. Looked up from germline, CDR1 is MNHEY and CDR2 is SMNVEV (reference sequence). V lost 5 bases and J lost 4; bases outside the gene matches: 6. CDR3 sequence (DNA): TGTGCCAGCAGTCTCCCCGGACTAGCGTACAATGAGCAGTTCTTC. Residues: CASSLPGLAYNEQFF.

The chain links TRBV2 to TRBJ2-7; 9 positions agree with TRBD1. J lost 3 bases, V lost 1 base, and 4 bases had no gene match. In germline, CDR1 is SNHLY, CDR2 FYNNEI. This CDR3 has 15 amino acids. The CDR3 DNA follows: TGTGCCAGCAGTGAAGGTGACAGGGGGTTCTACGAGCAGTACTTC. The encoded protein is CASSEGDRGFYEQYF.

The gene calls are TRBV2 and TRBJ2-4; D could derive from TRBD1 or TRBD2 (5 bases each). Germline V gives CDR1 SNHLY, CDR2 FYNNEI. The CDR3 is 16 residues long. The V end lost 2 bases, the J end lost 0 bases, and 11 bases lay between the germline ends. CDR3 region: CASSEWGTVAKNIQYF. CDR3 in DNA: TGTGCCAGCAGTGAATGGGGGACCGTAGCCAAAAACATTCAGTACTTC.

The chain employs TRBV27 and TRBJ1-2; D not resolved. V lost 3 bases to trimming and J lost 0 bases, with 5 bases between them. Germline CDR1 MNHEY, CDR2 SMNVEV (reference sequence). The CDR3 loop spans 13 amino acids. The CDR3 reads CASSFEPNYGYTF. The CDR3 DNA reads TGTGCCAGCAGTTTTGAGCCTAACTATGGCTACACCTTC.

The chain employs TRBV7-3 and TRBJ2-3, with D possibly matching TRBD2 (6 bases). The CDR3 has 15 residues. Germline CDR1 SGHTA, CDR2 FQGTGA. V shed 1 base and J shed 0 bases, with 8 bases lying between them. The CDR3 region is CASSLKAGSTDTQYF. The CDR3 DNA reads as TGTGCCAGCAGCTTAAAGGCGGGGAGCACAGATACGCAGTATTTT.

The chain carries TRBV27 and TRBJ2-3; D unresolved. The V gene lost 5 bases and the J gene lost 2 bases, with 14 bases spanning the gap. The germline V gene has CDR1 MNHEY and CDR2 SMNVEV (reference sequence). This CDR3 has 15 amino acids. CDR3 DNA: TGTGCCAGCAGTCTCGGGTCCACGATCACAGATACGCAGTATTTT. Encoded protein: CASSLGSTITDTQYF.

This rearrangement joins TRBV7-2 to TRBJ2-7, with D maybe TRBD1 (5 bases). The germline gives CDR1 SGHTA, CDR2 FQGNSA. V was trimmed by 6 bases and J by 0 bases, leaving 9 bases between them. The CDR3 totals 13 residues. CDR3 region: CASSPTASYEQYF. The CDR3 bases are TGTGCCAGCAGTCCGACAGCCTCCTACGAGCAGTACTTC.

This sequence joins TRBV6-1 and TRBJ2-5, with TRBD2 as a possible D gene (7 bases). The V and J ends lost 7 bases and 4 bases respectively, with 19 bases between them. CDR3 length equals 15 residues. CDR1 is MNHNS and CDR2 is SASEGT in the germline V gene. CDR3 residues: CASTPKGEGGETQYF. The CDR3 DNA sequence: TGTGCCAGCACGCCTAAGGGGGAGGGTGGAGAGACCCAGTACTTC.

The rearrangement links TRBV19 to TRBJ2-7; the match to TRBD2 covers 7 bases. The germline V gene has CDR1 LNHDA and CDR2 SQIVND (reference sequence). The CDR3 spans 15 residues. After removal of 8 bases from V and 2 bases from J, the junction contained 12 bases not matched to a gene. The CDR3 spells CASSGPYGGTYEQYF. CDR3 DNA sequence: TGTGCCAGTTCAGGACCCTACGGGGGGACCTACGAGCAGTACTTC.

This clone has only one observation. The V and J genes are TRBV19 and TRBJ1-5; D gene ambiguous. Trimming removed 6 bases from V and 5 bases from J, with 14 bases in between. Germline V CDR1 and CDR2: LNHDA, SQIVND (reference sequence). CDR3 length: 14 residues. CDR3 coding DNA: TGTGCCAGTAGAACTTACCTCGCGGATCAGCCCCAGCATTTT. This encodes CASRTYLADQPQHF.

The chain employs TRBV6-5 and TRBJ2-2; D not resolved. Germline loops: CDR1 MNHEY, CDR2 SVGAGI. The V end lost 2 bases, the J end lost 6 bases, and 10 bases lay between the germline ends. This CDR3 is 14 amino acids long. CDR3 DNA: TGTGCCAGCAGTTACCCTGCCCCTCCCGGGGAGCTGTTTTTT. Residues: CASSYPAPPGELFF.

The CDR3 protein is CASSYGPNSPLHF. The DNA for the CDR3 is TGTGCCAGCAGTTACGGGCCTAATTCACCCCTCCACTTT. The V and J genes are TRBV6-5 and TRBJ1-6; D is undetermined. Germline V CDR1 and CDR2: MNHEY, SVGAGI. Trimming took 2 bases from V and 6 from J, leaving 5 bases between them. The length of the CDR3 is 13 residues.

CDR3 DNA: TGTGCCAGTAGTATACTCAGTTCGGGCGAGCAGTACTTC. Translation: CASSILSSGEQYF. The gene calls are TRBV19 and TRBJ2-7, with unresolved D. V shed 2 bases and J shed 6 bases, with 11 bases lying between them. Per germline, CDR1 LNHDA and CDR2 SQIVND (reference sequence). The CDR3 length is 13 residues.

The rearrangement links TRBV30 to TRBJ2-7; 9 bases map to TRBD1. From germline, CDR1 is GTSNPN and CDR2 SVGIG (reference sequence). The J segment lost 5 bases and the V segment lost 1 base, leaving 3 bases of the junction unmatched. This CDR3 has 13 amino acids. The CDR3 coding sequence is TGTGCCTGGAGTGGGGACAGGGTCCACGAGCAGTACTTC. Its translation: CAWSGDRVHEQYF.

This clone was picked up one time. This chain uses TRBV7-8 with TRBJ2-7, with a possible D match to TRBD1 (6 bases). V shed 4 bases and J shed 0 bases, with 13 bases lying between them. The CDR3 is 15 residues long. The germline V gene encodes CDR1 SGHVS and CDR2 FQNEAQ. The CDR3 nucleotides read TGTGCCAGCAGCTCTCCGCCGGACAGCTCCTACGAGCAGTACTTC. It encodes CASSSPPDSSYEQYF. The variable domain in full, completed from reference TRBV7-8 and TRBJ2-7, reads GAGVSQSPRYKVAKRGQDVALRCDPISGHVSLFWYQQALGQGPEFLTYFQNEAQLDKSGLPSDRFFAERPEGSVSTLKIQRTQQEDSAVYLCASSSPPDSSYEQYFGPGTRLTVT.

The chain has TRBV5-1 and TRBJ2-1; TRBD1 agrees at 9 bases. There are 15 residues in the CDR3. J lost 7 bases, V lost 4 bases, and 9 bases had no gene match. Germline V gene data show CDR1 as SGHRS and CDR2 as YFSETQ. The CDR3 spells CASSAADRGSNEQFF. The DNA for the CDR3 is TGCGCCAGCAGCGCGGCTGACAGGGGGAGTAATGAGCAGTTCTTC.

V usage is TRBV19 and J usage is TRBJ2-2; a weak D match, TRBD1 (6 bases). Germline loops: CDR1 LNHDA, CDR2 SQIVND (reference sequence). This CDR3 has 15 residues. V gave up 0 bases and J gave up 3 bases, with 8 bases separating them. The CDR3 DNA is TGTGCCAGTAGTATAGACGACAGGTACACCGGGGAGCTGTTTTTT. Encoded protein: CASSIDDRYTGELFF.